A single sample is the source of the 17 T cell receptor beta chains below, sequenced in a study of blood T cell repertoires in COVID-19. TCRdb's copy holds only in-frame clones and misses some; the assay was immunoSEQ multiplex PCR. Here the sample spans approximately 270,000 clones, roughly 90% being singletons. Sequencing was done on a sample of PBMCs or T cells enriched from blood (not recorded which). The receptors come from a woman aged 55-75 years who had recovered from COVID-19.

The chain employs TRBV19 and TRBJ2-2; no definite D call. CDR1 and CDR2 (germline): LNHDA, SQIVND (reference sequence). Trimming removed 6 bases at V and 1 base at J, with 12 bases between. The CDR3 totals 15 residues. The CDR3 is CASSPTILNTGELFF. The DNA for the CDR3 is TGTGCCAGTAGCCCCACGATACTGAACACCGGGGAGCTGTTTTTT.

In this sample, this clone turned up a few times. The chain employs TRBV5-4 and TRBJ1-1; D call uncertain. Per the germline V gene, CDR1 is SGHNT and CDR2 is YYREEE (reference sequence). Trimming took off 0 bases at V and 1 base at J, with 4 bases between the two ends. The CDR3 totals 13 residues. This CDR3 is CASSLGGNTEAFF. The DNA for the CDR3 is TGTGCCAGCAGCTTGGGAGGGAACACTGAAGCTTTCTTT.

The chain has TRBV25-1 and TRBJ1-4; D is ambiguous. The CDR3 totals 16 residues. The V gene lost 3 bases and the J gene lost 5 bases, with 16 bases spanning the gap. Germline assignment: CDR1 MGHDK and CDR2 SYGVNS. CDR3 region: CASSEPREGMNEKLFF. The DNA for the CDR3 is TGTGCCAGCAGTGAGCCGCGGGAAGGGATGAATGAAAAACTGTTTTTT.

The CDR3: CASSPQGLAGGYEQYF. The CDR3 DNA follows: TGCGCCAGCAGTCCTCAGGGACTAGCGGGAGGGTACGAGCAGTACTTC. J is TRBJ2-7 and V is TRBV10-2; TRBD2 matches 16 bases. Germline CDR1 is WSHSY and CDR2 is SAAADI. The CDR3 has 16 amino acids. With 5 bases clipped from V and 4 bases from J, the junction kept 5 bases outside the gene matches.

The CDR3 bases are TGTGCCAGCGCTACGGTCTCAGGGGACTATGGCTACACCTTC. It encodes CASATVSGDYGYTF. The genes are TRBV9 and TRBJ1-2; D might be TRBD1 (6 bases). CDR3 length equals 14 residues. V was clipped by 7 bases and J by 3 bases, with 16 bases between them. CDR1 is SGDLS, CDR2 YYNGEE, per germline.

The V gene is TRBV11-2, the J gene TRBJ2-1, with D perhaps matching TRBD2 (5 bases). V gave up 2 bases and J gave up 8 bases, with 22 bases separating them. CDR3 size: 17 residues. CDR1 is SGHAT, CDR2 FQNNGV, per germline. DNA of the CDR3: TGTGCCAGCAGCTTACGAGGGTCCAGCGGAGGTCGGTATGAGCAGTTCTTC. Its protein product is CASSLRGSSGGRYEQFF.

The CDR3 is CASSQGPVQASNYGYTF. CDR3 nucleotide sequence: TGCGCCAGCAGCCAAGGCCCGGTCCAAGCCTCTAACTATGGCTACACCTTC. The V and J genes are TRBV4-1 and TRBJ1-2; D call uncertain. Germline CDR1 and CDR2: MGHRA and YSYEKL. Trimming left V 1 base short and J 0 bases short, with 15 bases between. This CDR3 has 17 amino acids.

The genes are TRBV28 and TRBJ1-4; D call uncertain. From germline, CDR1 is MDHEN and CDR2 SYDVKM. The CDR3 is 14 residues long. The ends were cut back, 6 bases at V and 2 bases at J, with 10 bases in the middle. CDR3 in amino acids: CASSPGFTNEKLFF. CDR3 coding DNA: TGTGCCAGCAGCCCCGGGTTTACTAATGAAAAACTGTTTTTT.

The chain combines TRBV9 with TRBJ2-7; TRBD2 agrees at 8 bases. Germline V gene sequence: CDR1 SGDLS, CDR2 YYNGEE. V shed 3 bases and J 3 bases; nucleotides not matched to a gene: 5. The length of the CDR3 is 14 residues. The CDR3 here is CASSAGGAGYEQYF. CDR3 bases: TGTGCCAGCAGCGCCGGGGGGGCCGGCTACGAGCAGTACTTC.

This clone was recorded only once. V and J are TRBV7-2 and TRBJ1-1; D not resolved. V was shortened by 3 bases and J by 0 bases, with 8 bases between the two germline ends. Looked up from germline, CDR1 is SGHTA and CDR2 is FQGNSA. This CDR3 is built from 14 residues. CDR3 protein: CASSFGIMNTEAFF. CDR3 DNA sequence: TGTGCCAGCAGCTTCGGGATAATGAACACTGAAGCTTTCTTT.

V usage is TRBV9 and J usage is TRBJ2-1, with a weak D call TRBD2 (5 bases). Looked up from germline, CDR1 is SGDLS and CDR2 is YYNGEE. V was pared by 3 bases and J by 3 bases, with 13 bases between. The CDR3 contains 15 residues. The CDR3 loop reads CASSEEGVIYNEQFF. For the CDR3, the DNA is TGTGCCAGCAGCGAAGAGGGCGTTATCTACAATGAGCAGTTCTTC. Complete variable domain (other parts from reference TRBV9 and TRBJ2-1): DSGVTQTPKHLITATGQRVTLRCSPRSGDLSVYWYQQSLDQGLQFLIQYYNGEERAKGNILERFSAQQFPDLHSELNLSSLELGDSALYFCASSEEGVIYNEQFFGPGTRLTVL.

The chain has TRBV2 and TRBJ1-1, with 11 bases that match TRBD1. CDR1 and CDR2 from the germline V gene are SNHLY and FYNNEI. This CDR3 has 15 residues. V shed 5 bases and J 5 bases; nucleotides not matched to a gene: 7. CDR3 in amino acids: CASSIRDRGGTEAFF. CDR3 coding DNA: TGTGCCAGCAGTATCCGGGACAGGGGGGGTACTGAAGCTTTCTTT.

This clone was counted many times. The J gene is TRBJ2-2, the V gene TRBV4-2; 7 bases are a match to TRBD2. V shed 4 bases, J shed 4 bases, and the junction held 6 bases outside the gene matches. Germline CDR1 reads LGHNA; CDR2 reads YNFKEQ. The CDR3 covers 15 residues. The CDR3 sequence is CASSRQTSSTGELFF. The CDR3 coding sequence is TGTGCCAGCAGCCGACAGACTAGCAGCACCGGGGAGCTGTTTTTT.

A note on this clone: This sample includes further DNA sequences coding for the same CDR3. The gene calls are TRBV18 and TRBJ1-1; 7 bases line up with TRBD1. Trimming cost V 1 base and J 5 bases; bases outside gene matches: 4. Per the germline V gene, CDR1 is KGHSH and CDR2 is LQKENI. The CDR3 is 14 residues long. In DNA, the CDR3 is TGTGCCAGCTCACCACAGGGGGCTAGGACTGAAGCTTTCTTT. Amino acids: CASSPQGARTEAFF.

The V gene is TRBV7-3, the J gene TRBJ2-2, with D unresolved. V was cut by 2 bases and J by 2 bases, with 6 bases left in between. Germline-derived CDR1 and CDR2 are SGHTA and FQGTGA. The CDR3 is made up of 14 amino acids. The CDR3 bases are TGTGCCAGCAGCTTAGGCGGAAACACCGGGGAGCTGTTTTTT. Protein: CASSLGGNTGELFF.

This sequence joins TRBV15 and TRBJ2-5; 7 positions agree with TRBD2. The CDR3 has 17 amino acids. CDR1 and CDR2 from the germline V gene are LNHNV and YYDKDF (reference sequence). The ends lost 5 bases at V and 1 base at J; junction bases unmatched: 13. The CDR3 DNA reads TGTGCCACCAGCCCATCCTACGTGGGGGGGGTCCAAGAGACCCAGTACTTC. Translating it yields CATSPSYVGGVQETQYF.

The chain uses TRBV24-1 and TRBJ2-1; 7 bases align to TRBD2. V shed 5 bases and J 4 bases; nucleotides not matched to a gene: 7. CDR1 is KGHDR, CDR2 SFDVKD, per germline. This CDR3 has 15 residues. The CDR3 is CATSGPGGKYNEQFF. CDR3 in DNA: TGTGCCACCAGTGGCCCCGGGGGGAAATACAATGAGCAGTTCTTC.